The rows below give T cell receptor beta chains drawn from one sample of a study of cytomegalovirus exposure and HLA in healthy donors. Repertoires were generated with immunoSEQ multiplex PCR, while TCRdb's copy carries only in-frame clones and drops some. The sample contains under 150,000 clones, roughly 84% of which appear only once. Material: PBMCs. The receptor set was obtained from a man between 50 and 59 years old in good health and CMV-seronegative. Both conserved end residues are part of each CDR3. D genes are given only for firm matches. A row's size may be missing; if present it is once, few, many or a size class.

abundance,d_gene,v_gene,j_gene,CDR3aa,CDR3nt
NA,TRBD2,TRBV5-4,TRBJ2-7,CASSFGGGPPREQYF,TGTGCCAGCAGCTTCGGCGGGGGGCCCCCTCGAGAGCAGTACTTC
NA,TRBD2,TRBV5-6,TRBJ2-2,CASSPLTSGNTGELFF,TGTGCCAGCAGCCCTCTGACTAGCGGGAACACCGGGGAGCTGTTTTTT
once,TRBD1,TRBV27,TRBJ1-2,CASSASATGDPTYGYTF,TGTGCCAGCAGTGCCTCCGCGACAGGGGACCCCACTTATGGCTACACCTTC
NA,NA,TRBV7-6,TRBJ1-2,CASRSRIQGNLGYGYTF,TGTGCCAGCAGGTCGCGTATACAGGGAAATTTGGGCTATGGCTACACCTTC
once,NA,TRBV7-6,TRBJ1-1,CASSLEPGMNTEAFF,TGTGCCAGCAGCTTAGAGCCAGGGATGAACACTGAAGCTTTCTTT
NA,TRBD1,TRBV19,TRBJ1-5,CASSIGDRGFDQPQHF,TGTGCCAGTAGTATTGGGGACAGGGGGTTTGATCAGCCCCAGCATTTT
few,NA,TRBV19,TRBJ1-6,CASNQGFGSPLHF,TGTGCCAGTAACCAGGGGTTCGGTTCACCCCTCCACTTT
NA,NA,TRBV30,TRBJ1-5,CALEVEGQPQHF,TGTGCCCTGGAGGTCGAGGGTCAGCCCCAGCATTTT
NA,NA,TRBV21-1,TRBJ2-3,CASSKNQGEDTQYF,TGTGCCAGCAGCAAAAATCAGGGGGAGGATACGCAGTATTTT
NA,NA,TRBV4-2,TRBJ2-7,CASSQAQVGGAAYEQYF,TGTGCCAGCAGCCAAGCCCAGGTGGGGGGGGCAGCCTACGAGCAGTACTTC
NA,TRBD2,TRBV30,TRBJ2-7,CAWSVLAGMREQYF,TGTGCCTGGAGTGTACTAGCGGGGATGAGAGAGCAGTACTTC
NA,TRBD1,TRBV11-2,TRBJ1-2,CASSSGIGQGRDGYTF,TGTGCCAGCAGCTCCGGCATAGGACAGGGCAGGGATGGCTACACCTTC
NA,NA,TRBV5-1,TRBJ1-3,CASSPTQFSGNTIYF,TGCGCCAGCAGCCCTACACAGTTCTCTGGAAACACCATATATTTT
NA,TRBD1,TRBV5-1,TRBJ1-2,CASSSTGQYGYTF,TGCGCCAGCAGCTCGACAGGGCAGTATGGCTACACCTTC
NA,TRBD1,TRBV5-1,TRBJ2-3,CASSLGTGPSTDTQYF,TGCGCCAGCAGCTTGGGGACAGGGCCCAGCACAGATACGCAGTATTTT
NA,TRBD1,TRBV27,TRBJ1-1,CASTSTGQGTEAFF,TGTGCCAGCACTTCGACAGGGCAAGGGACTGAAGCTTTCTTT
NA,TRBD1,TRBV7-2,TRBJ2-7,CASSWGQGYEQYF,TGTGCCAGCAGCTGGGGACAGGGTTACGAGCAGTACTTC